This entry concerns a single TCR beta chain. Libraries were prepared by immunoSEQ multiplex PCR; TCRdb keeps only in-frame clonotypes and omits some of them. Of 220,000 or so clones detected, approximately 80% appear once; the ten largest clones hold 1.3%. Recruitment covered about two dozen US areas and drew participants whose ages spanned about 18 to 100 years. The germline CDR1 and CDR2 sequences are MNHNS and SASEGT. Losses at the gene ends were 3 bases for V and 8 bases for J; bases not matched to a gene: 7. The CDR3 consists of 14 residues. The sample belongs to a study of blood T cell repertoires in COVID-19. Across the whole study: The United States, Italy and Spain provided the acute and convalescent COVID-19 samples.

The receptor comes from a woman aged 40 to 50 with acute COVID-19. Sequenced input: PBMCs or T cells enriched from blood (not recorded which). The chain recombines TRBV6-1 with TRBJ2-1, with 7 nucleotides matching TRBD2. The chain's CDR3 is CASSEGGTSDEQFF. The CDR3, as DNA: TGTGCCAGCAGTGAGGGAGGGACTTCGGATGAGCAGTTCTTC.